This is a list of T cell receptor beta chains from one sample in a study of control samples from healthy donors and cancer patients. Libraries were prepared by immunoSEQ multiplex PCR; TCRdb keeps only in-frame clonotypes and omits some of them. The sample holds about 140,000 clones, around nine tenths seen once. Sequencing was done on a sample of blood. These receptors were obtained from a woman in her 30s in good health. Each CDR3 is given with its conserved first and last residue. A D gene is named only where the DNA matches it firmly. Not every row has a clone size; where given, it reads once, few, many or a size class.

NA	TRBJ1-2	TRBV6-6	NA	CASSYETRYGYTF	TGTGCCAGCAGTTATGAGACACGCTATGGCTACACCTTC
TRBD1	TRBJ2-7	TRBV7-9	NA	CASSKRRGPEQYF	TGTGCCAGCAGTAAACGCAGGGGGCCCGAGCAGTACTTC
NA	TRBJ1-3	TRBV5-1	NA	CASRPEVSGNTIYF	TGCGCCAGCAGGCCAGAAGTCTCTGGAAACACCATATATTTT
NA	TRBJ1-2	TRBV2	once	CASSEETDSKVTF	TGTGCCAGCAGTGAAGAGACAGATTCCAAAGTCACCTTC
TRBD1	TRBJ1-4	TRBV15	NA	CATSRAGTENEKLFF	TGTGCCACCAGCAGAGCCGGGACAGAAAATGAAAAACTGTTTTTT
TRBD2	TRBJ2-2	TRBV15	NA	CATGLAGPGGTGELFF	TGTGCCACCGGACTAGCGGGACCTGGGGGCACCGGGGAGCTGTTTTTT
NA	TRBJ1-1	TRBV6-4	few	CASSESELNTEAFF	TGTGCCAGCAGTGAATCGGAACTGAACACTGAAGCTTTCTTT
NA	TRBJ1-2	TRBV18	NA	CASSGGGYGYTF	TGTGCCAGCTCAGGCGGGGGCTATGGCTACACCTTC
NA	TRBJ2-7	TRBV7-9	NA	CASSLLGVATYEQYF	TGTGCCAGCAGCTTATTGGGGGTCGCCACCTACGAGCAGTACTTC
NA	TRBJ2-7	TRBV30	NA	CAWSDLYEQYF	TGTGCCTGGAGTGACCTCTACGAGCAGTACTTC
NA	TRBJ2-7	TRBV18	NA	CASSRVDEQYF	TGTGCCAGCTCACGAGTGGACGAGCAGTACTTC
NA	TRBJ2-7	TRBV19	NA	CASSTFYEQYF	TGTGCCAGTAGTACCTTTTACGAGCAGTACTTC
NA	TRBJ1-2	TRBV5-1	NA	CASSSDGTSGYTF	TGCGCCAGCAGCTCGGACGGGACTAGTGGCTACACCTTC
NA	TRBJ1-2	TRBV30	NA	CAWSGSSGEGYTF	TGTGCCTGGAGTGGTTCCTCCGGGGAAGGCTACACCTTC
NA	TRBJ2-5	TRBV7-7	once	CASSLGGTAGETQYF	TGTGCTAGCAGCTTAGGCGGGACCGCCGGAGAGACCCAGTACTTC
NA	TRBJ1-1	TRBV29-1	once	CSVVLGNTEAFF	TGCAGCGTTGTTTTAGGGAACACTGAAGCTTTCTTT
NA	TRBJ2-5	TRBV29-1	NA	CSVDRETQYF	TGCAGCGTCGACAGAGAGACCCAGTACTTC
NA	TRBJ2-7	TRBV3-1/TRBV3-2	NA	CASSQVDLARGAEQYF	TGTGCCAGCAGCCAAGTGGATCTAGCACGAGGGGCCGAGCAGTACTTC
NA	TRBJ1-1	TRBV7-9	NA	CASSLPSTEAFF	TGTGCCAGCAGCTTACCTAGCACTGAAGCTTTCTTT